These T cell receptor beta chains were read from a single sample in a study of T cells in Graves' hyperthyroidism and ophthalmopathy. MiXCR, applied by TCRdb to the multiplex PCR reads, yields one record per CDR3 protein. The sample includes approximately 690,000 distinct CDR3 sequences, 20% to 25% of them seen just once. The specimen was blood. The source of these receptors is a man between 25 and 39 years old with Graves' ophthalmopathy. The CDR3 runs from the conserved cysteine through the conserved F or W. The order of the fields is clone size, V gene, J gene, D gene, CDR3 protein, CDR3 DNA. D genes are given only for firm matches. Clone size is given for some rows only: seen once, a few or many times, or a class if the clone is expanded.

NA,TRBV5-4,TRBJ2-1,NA,CASSLPYGNEQFF,TGTGCCAGCAGCTTGCCATACGGGAATGAGCAGTTCTTC
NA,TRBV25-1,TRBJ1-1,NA,CASGLTRVSGNTEAFF,TGTGCCAGCGGGTTAACCAGGGTCTCAGGGAACACTGAAGCTTTCTTT
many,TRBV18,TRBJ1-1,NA,CASSPTMTMDTEAFF,TGTGCCAGCTCACCGACCATGACAATGGACACTGAAGCTTTCTTT
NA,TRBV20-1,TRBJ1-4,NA,CSAHLSRGTNEKLFF,TGCAGTGCGCACCTGTCGAGGGGAACTAATGAAAAACTGTTTTTT
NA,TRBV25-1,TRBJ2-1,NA,CASSTTRQYEQFF,TGTGCCAGCAGTACGACTAGGCAATATGAGCAGTTCTTC
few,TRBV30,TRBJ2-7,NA,CAWSKSDYYEQYF,TGTGCCTGGAGTAAGTCAGATTACTACGAGCAGTACTTC
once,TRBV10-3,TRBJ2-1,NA,CAIRPEGGLYNEQFF,TGTGCCATCAGGCCGGAGGGGGGCCTCTACAATGAGCAGTTCTTC
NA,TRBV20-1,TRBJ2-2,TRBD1,CSARGQGSAGELFF,TGCAGTGCTAGAGGACAGGGCTCAGCCGGGGAGCTGTTTTTT
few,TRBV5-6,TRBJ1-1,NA,CASSLVSAVNTEAFF,TGTGCCAGCAGCTTGGTCTCTGCAGTGAACACTGAAGCTTTCTTT
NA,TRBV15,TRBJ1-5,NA,CATSRGLGNQPQHF,TGTGCCACCAGCAGAGGGTTGGGGAATCAGCCCCAGCATTTT
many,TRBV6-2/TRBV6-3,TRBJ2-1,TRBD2,CASSATSGTYNEQFF,TGTGCCAGCAGTGCTACTAGCGGTACCTACAATGAGCAGTTCTTC
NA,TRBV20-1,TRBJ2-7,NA,CSAVRDSYEQYF,TGCAGTGCCGTCCGGGACTCCTACGAGCAGTACTTC
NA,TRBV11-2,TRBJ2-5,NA,CASRAGGWETQYF,TGTGCCAGCAGGGCAGGGGGGTGGGAGACCCAGTACTTC
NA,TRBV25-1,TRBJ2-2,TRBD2,CASSPDGTRRTGELFF,TGTGCCAGCAGCCCCGACGGGACTAGGAGGACCGGGGAGCTGTTTTTT
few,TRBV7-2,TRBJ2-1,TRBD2,CASSLGGGLAGYNEQFF,TGTGCCAGCAGCTTAGGAGGGGGGCTAGCGGGCTACAATGAGCAGTTCTTC
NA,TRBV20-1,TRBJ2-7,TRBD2,CSARDPSGTSYEQYF,TGCAGTGCTAGAGATCCTAGCGGGACCTCCTACGAGCAGTACTTC
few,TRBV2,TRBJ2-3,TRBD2,CASSKIPGTSGYTQYF,TGTGCCAGCAGTAAAATCCCCGGGACTAGCGGATATACGCAGTATTTT
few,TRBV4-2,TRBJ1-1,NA,CASSQGWSRGGDTEAFF,TGTGCCAGCAGCCAAGGTTGGTCCCGGGGAGGGGACACTGAAGCTTTCTTT
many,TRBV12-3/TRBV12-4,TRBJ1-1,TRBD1,CASSLLAGGWTEAFF,TGTGCCAGCAGTTTACTGGCAGGGGGGTGGACTGAAGCTTTCTTT
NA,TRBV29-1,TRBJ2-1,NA,CSVTREGGYNEQFF,TGCAGCGTCACGAGAGAAGGAGGCTACAATGAGCAGTTCTTC
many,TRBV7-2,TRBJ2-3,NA,CASSWGTDTQYF,TGTGCCAGCAGCTGGGGCACAGATACGCAGTATTTT
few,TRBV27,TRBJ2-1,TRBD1,CASSWGTGNNEQFF,TGTGCCAGCAGTTGGGGGACAGGGAACAATGAGCAGTTCTTC
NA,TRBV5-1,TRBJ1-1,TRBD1,CASRFTGGVGPTEAFF,TGCGCCAGCAGATTCACAGGGGGCGTTGGCCCCACTGAAGCTTTCTTT
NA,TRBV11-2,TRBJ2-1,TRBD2,CASSLVPTGAGGVIEQFF,TGTGCCAGCAGCTTAGTCCCGACGGGGGCGGGAGGGGTAATTGAGCAGTTCTTC
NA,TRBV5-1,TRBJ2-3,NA,CASTPDRGAGGAQYF,TGTGCCAGCACCCCTGACAGGGGGGCGGGGGGAGCGCAGTATTTT
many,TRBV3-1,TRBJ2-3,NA,CASSQRRDLNPTSTDTQYF,TGTGCCAGCAGCCAAAGGCGGGACTTGAACCCAACTAGCACAGATACGCAGTATTTT
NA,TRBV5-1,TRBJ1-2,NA,CASNPGSGRVYGYTF,TGCGCCAGCAACCCGGGTTCAGGTCGGGTCTATGGCTACACCTTC
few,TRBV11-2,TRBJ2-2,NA,CASSLEVVFTGELFF,TGTGCCAGCAGCTTAGAGGTAGTGTTCACCGGGGAGCTGTTTTTT
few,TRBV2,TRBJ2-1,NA,CASIRGSNEQFF,TGTGCCAGCATACGGGGGAGCAATGAGCAGTTCTTC
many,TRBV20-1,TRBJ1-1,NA,CSARGTADTEAFF,TGCAGTGCTAGGGGAACGGCGGACACTGAAGCTTTCTTT
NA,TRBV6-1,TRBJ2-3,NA,CASSVRSTDTQYF,TGTGCCAGCTCGGTGAGGAGCACAGATACGCAGTATTTT
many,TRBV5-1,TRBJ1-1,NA,CASSLGSEAFF,TGTGCCAGCAGTTTGGGGTCCGAAGCTTTCTTT
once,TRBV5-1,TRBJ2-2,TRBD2,CASSRAGGPRSGELFF,TGCGCCAGCAGCCGAGCGGGAGGGCCTCGGTCCGGGGAGCTGTTTTTT
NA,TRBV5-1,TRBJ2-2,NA,CASARGTQNTGELFF,TGCGCCAGCGCACGGGGCACCCAAAACACCGGGGAGCTGTTTTTT
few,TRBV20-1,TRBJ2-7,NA,CSARDRDTYSYEQYF,TGCAGTGCTAGAGATAGGGACACCTACTCCTACGAGCAGTACTTC
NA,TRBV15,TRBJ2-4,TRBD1,CATSKIRDRGNIQYF,TGTGCCACCAGCAAAATCCGGGACAGGGGAAACATTCAGTACTTC
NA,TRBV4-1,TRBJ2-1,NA,CASSQDRVAYEQFF,TGCGCCAGCAGCCAAGACAGGGTAGCGTATGAGCAGTTCTTC
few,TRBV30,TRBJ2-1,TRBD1,CAWGLRDRVFNEQFF,TGTGCCTGGGGACTTAGGGACAGGGTTTTCAATGAGCAGTTCTTC
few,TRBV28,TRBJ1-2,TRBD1,CASSLEPRQGSGYTF,TGTGCCAGCAGTTTGGAGCCTCGACAGGGCTCTGGCTACACCTTC
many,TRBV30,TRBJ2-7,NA,CAWSDNNRLINEQYF,TGTGCCTGGAGTGACAACAACCGATTGATTAACGAGCAGTACTTC
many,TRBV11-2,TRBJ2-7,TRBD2,CASSRLAGGPGEQYF,TGTGCCAGCAGCAGACTAGCGGGAGGGCCGGGCGAGCAGTACTTC
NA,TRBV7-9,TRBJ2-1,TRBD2,CASSLLAGERDEQFF,TGTGCCAGCAGTCTACTAGCGGGAGAGCGGGATGAGCAGTTCTTC
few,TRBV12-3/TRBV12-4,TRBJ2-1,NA,CASMRGPYNEQFF,TGTGCCAGCATGAGGGGCCCCTACAATGAGCAGTTCTTC
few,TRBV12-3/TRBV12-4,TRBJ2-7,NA,CASSFGGLSLSYEQYF,TGTGCCAGCAGTTTTGGGGGTTTGTCCCTCTCCTACGAGCAGTACTTC
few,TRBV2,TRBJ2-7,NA,CASRKDVSSYEQYF,TGTGCCAGCAGGAAGGACGTATCCTCCTACGAGCAGTACTTC
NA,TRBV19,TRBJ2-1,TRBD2,CASSPTGGNEQFF,TGTGCCAGTAGTCCCACGGGAGGCAATGAGCAGTTCTTC
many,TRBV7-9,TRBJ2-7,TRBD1,CASSPGQGNGYEQYF,TGTGCCAGCAGCCCTGGACAGGGGAACGGCTACGAGCAGTACTTC
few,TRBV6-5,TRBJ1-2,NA,CASSYSLMTRGNGYTF,TGTGCCAGCAGTTACTCGCTAATGACTCGCGGGAATGGCTACACCTTC
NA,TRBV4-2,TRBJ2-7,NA,CASSQESGRFYEQYF,TGTGCCAGCAGCCAAGAATCCGGGAGATTCTACGAGCAGTACTTC